The rows below give T cell receptor beta chains drawn from one sample of a study of CD8 T cells in Susac syndrome. Via MiXCR, TCRdb re-called the immunoSEQ multiplex PCR reads, giving one row per CDR3 protein. The table includes 250,000 to 300,000 distinct CDR3 sequences, 89% detected once. The sequencing sample was made of CD8+ T cells from PBMCs. These receptors came from a human donor with multiple sclerosis. The CDR3 runs from the conserved cysteine through the conserved F or W. The D gene is left open where the match is weak. Rows give clone size only sometimes, using once, few, many, or a class for an expanded clone.

TRBJ2-1,-,TRBV15,-,CATSRDRTGADNEQFF,TGTGCCACCAGCAGAGATCGGACGGGAGCGGATAATGAGCAGTTCTTC
TRBJ2-3,-,TRBV20-1,TRBD2,CSARGWGSGSDTQYF,TGCAGTGCTAGAGGTTGGGGTAGCGGGAGTGATACGCAGTATTTT
TRBJ2-7,-,TRBV9,-,CASSTGQTAYEQYF,TGTGCCAGCAGCACAGGACAGACAGCCTACGAGCAGTACTTC
TRBJ2-2,once,TRBV30,TRBD2,CAWSTSGMESGELFF,TGTGCCTGGAGTACTAGCGGGATGGAGAGCGGGGAGCTGTTTTTT
TRBJ1-1,few,TRBV6-6,-,CASSYVWVTEAFF,TGTGCCAGCAGTTACGTTTGGGTCACTGAAGCTTTCTTT
TRBJ1-6,-,TRBV29-1,TRBD1,CSVEDRQGSLNSPLHF,TGCAGCGTTGAAGATCGACAGGGAAGTCTCAATTCACCCCTCCACTTT
TRBJ2-3,-,TRBV20-1,TRBD2,CSASGPAGGTDTQYF,TGCAGTGCTAGCGGCCCAGCGGGAGGGACAGATACGCAGTATTTT
TRBJ1-2,-,TRBV28,TRBD1,CASSSLPGQGLYGYTF,TGTGCCAGCAGTTCCTTACCGGGACAGGGACTCTATGGCTACACCTTC
TRBJ2-7,-,TRBV29-1,-,CSVAVRDRYEQYF,TGCAGCGTTGCAGTGCGGGATAGGTACGAGCAGTACTTC
TRBJ1-5,-,TRBV15,TRBD1,CATSRVMKDRSKNTNQPQHF,TGTGCCACCAGCAGAGTCATGAAGGACAGGTCGAAAAATACGAATCAGCCCCAGCATTTT
TRBJ2-3,once,TRBV29-1,-,CSALPARQETDTQYF,TGCAGCGCCCTCCCGGCGAGACAGGAGACAGATACGCAGTATTTT
TRBJ2-7,-,TRBV7-3,-,CASSPGASLSSYEQYF,TGTGCCAGCAGCCCAGGGGCTAGCCTGAGCTCCTACGAGCAGTACTTC
TRBJ2-1,-,TRBV9,-,CASSVGQTSSYNEQFF,TGTGCCAGCAGCGTAGGGCAGACCAGCTCCTACAATGAGCAGTTCTTC
TRBJ2-2,-,TRBV5-6,-,CASTYTGELFF,TGTGCCAGCACCTACACCGGGGAGCTGTTTTTT
TRBJ2-7,once,TRBV27,-,CASSLRGGGSYEQYF,TGTGCCAGCAGTTTGCGTGGAGGGGGCTCCTACGAGCAGTACTTC
TRBJ2-6,-,TRBV4-3,TRBD1,CASSGTGESSGANVLTF,TGCGCCAGCAGCGGGACAGGGGAGAGCTCTGGGGCCAACGTCCTGACTTTC
TRBJ2-5,once,TRBV5-4,TRBD2,CASSLSGLAWEETQYF,TGTGCCAGCAGCTTGAGCGGACTAGCTTGGGAAGAGACCCAGTACTTC
TRBJ1-1,-,TRBV4-3,-,CASSQAVPGVGTEAFF,TGCGCCAGCAGCCAAGCGGTTCCAGGGGTGGGCACTGAAGCTTTCTTT
TRBJ2-7,-,TRBV5-4,-,CASNPQGISYEQYF,TGTGCCAGCAACCCCCAGGGGATCTCCTACGAGCAGTACTTC
TRBJ2-2,once,TRBV7-9,TRBD1,CASITGDTGELFF,TGTGCCAGCATAACAGGGGACACCGGGGAGCTGTTTTTT
TRBJ2-2,once,TRBV12-3/TRBV12-4,-,CASTPSSSGELFF,TGTGCCAGCACACCCTCGAGCTCCGGGGAGCTGTTTTTT
TRBJ1-4,-,TRBV24-1,-,CATSPGHNEKLFF,TGTGCCACCAGTCCAGGGCATAATGAAAAACTGTTTTTT
TRBJ2-1,-,TRBV28,TRBD2,CASSLSSGEYNEQFF,TGTGCCAGCAGTTTATCTAGCGGGGAGTACAATGAGCAGTTCTTC
TRBJ2-3,-,TRBV11-2,-,CASSLDLGNTDTQYF,TGTGCCAGCAGCTTAGATCTGGGAAACACAGATACGCAGTATTTT
TRBJ1-5,-,TRBV27,TRBD1,CATRQGYNQPQHF,TGTGCCACCAGACAGGGATACAACCAGCCCCAGCATTTT
TRBJ1-6,-,TRBV20-1,-,CSARQGSNSPLHF,TGCAGTGCTAGACAGGGAAGTAATTCACCCCTCCACTTT
TRBJ1-1,-,TRBV6-2/TRBV6-3,-,CASSLYRAGTEAFF,TGTGCCAGCAGTTTATACAGGGCAGGCACTGAAGCTTTCTTT
TRBJ1-6,-,TRBV18,-,CASSPPGKRVVSPLHF,TGTGCCAGCTCACCACCGGGGAAAAGGGTAGTTTCACCCCTCCACTTT
TRBJ2-5,-,TRBV28,TRBD2,CASSLSLAVQETQYF,TGTGCCAGCAGTTTATCACTAGCGGTTCAAGAGACCCAGTACTTC
TRBJ2-6,few,TRBV12-3/TRBV12-4,-,CASSPLASGANVLTF,TGTGCCAGCAGTCCCTTGGCCTCTGGGGCCAACGTCCTGACTTTC
TRBJ2-7,-,TRBV20-1,TRBD2,CSASRAGGEGAYEQYF,TGCAGTGCTAGTCGTGCGGGGGGCGAAGGGGCCTACGAGCAGTACTTC